This T cell receptor (beta chain) appears in the sequencing data of a study of T-cell reconstitution after alpha-beta-depleted transplantation in children. The CDR3 consists of 12 residues. V trimming: 8 bases; J trimming: 6 bases; junction bases outside the gene matches: 4. Germline values: CDR1 SQVTM, CDR2 ANQGSEA. The authors prepared the TCRbeta library with unique molecular identifiers. TCRdb analysed the PCR reads with MiXCR anew, one entry per CDR3 protein. The table includes approximately 400,000 distinct CDR3 sequences, under 13% detected once. This clonotype was seen a few times. The clonotype was recovered from a human donor who donated a stem cell graft to a child with acute myeloid leukemia. This specimen was PBMCs from the stem cell graft donor, taken from the stem cell graft. The V and J genes are TRBV29-1 and TRBJ2-1, with 10 bases that match TRBD1. The CDR3 here is CSHRDRGNEQFF. The CDR3 region has the DNA TGCAGCCACCGGGACAGGGGCAATGAGCAGTTCTTC.